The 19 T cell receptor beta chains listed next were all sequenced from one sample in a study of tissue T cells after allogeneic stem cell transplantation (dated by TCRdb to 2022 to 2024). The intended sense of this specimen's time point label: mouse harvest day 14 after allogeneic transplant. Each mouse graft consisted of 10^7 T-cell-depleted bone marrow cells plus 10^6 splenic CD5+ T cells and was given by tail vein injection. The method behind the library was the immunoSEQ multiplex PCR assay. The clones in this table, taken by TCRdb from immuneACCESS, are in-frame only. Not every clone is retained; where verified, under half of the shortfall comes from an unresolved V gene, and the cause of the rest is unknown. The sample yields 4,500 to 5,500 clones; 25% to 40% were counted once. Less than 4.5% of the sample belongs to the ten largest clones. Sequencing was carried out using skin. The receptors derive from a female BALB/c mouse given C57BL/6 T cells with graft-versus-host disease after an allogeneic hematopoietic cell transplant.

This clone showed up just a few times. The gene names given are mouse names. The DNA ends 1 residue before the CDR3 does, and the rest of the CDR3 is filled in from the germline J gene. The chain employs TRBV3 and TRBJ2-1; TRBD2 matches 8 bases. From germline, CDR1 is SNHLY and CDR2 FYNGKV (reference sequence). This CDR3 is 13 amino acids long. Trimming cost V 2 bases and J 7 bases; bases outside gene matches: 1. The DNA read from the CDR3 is TGTGCCAGCAGCTTAAACTGGGGGGCTGAGCAGTTC. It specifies CASSLNWGAEQF. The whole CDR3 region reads CASSLNWGAEQFF.

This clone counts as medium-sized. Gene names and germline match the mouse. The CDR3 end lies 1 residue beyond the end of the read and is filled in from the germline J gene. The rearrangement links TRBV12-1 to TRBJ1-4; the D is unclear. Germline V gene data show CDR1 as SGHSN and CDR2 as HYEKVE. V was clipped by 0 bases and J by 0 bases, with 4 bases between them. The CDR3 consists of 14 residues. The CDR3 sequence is CASSLQISNERLFF. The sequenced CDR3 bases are TGTGCCAGCTCTCTCCAGATTTCCAACGAAAGATTATTT.

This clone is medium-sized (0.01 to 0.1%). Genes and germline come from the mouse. The CDR3 here is CASSLSGVSGNTLYF. The sequenced part of the CDR3 DNA is TGTGCCAGCAGTCTGTCAGGGGTTTCTGGAAATACGCTCTAT. The chain combines TRBV26 with TRBJ1-3; a possible D gene is TRBD1 (5 bases). The read ends 1 residue before the CDR3 terminus; that terminus is restored from the germline J gene. Germline CDR1 is KGHPV and CDR2 is FQNQEV (reference sequence). The V end lost 0 bases, the J end lost 0 bases, and 6 bases lay between the germline ends. The CDR3 length is 15 residues. Using reference TRBV26 and TRBJ1-3 for the parts outside the CDR3, the full variable domain is NSKVIQTPRYLVKGQGQKAKMRCIPEKGHPVVFWYQQNKNNEFKFLINFQNQEVLQQIDMTEKRFSAECPSNSPCSLEIQSSEAGDSALYLCASSLSGVSGNTLYFGEGSRLIVV.

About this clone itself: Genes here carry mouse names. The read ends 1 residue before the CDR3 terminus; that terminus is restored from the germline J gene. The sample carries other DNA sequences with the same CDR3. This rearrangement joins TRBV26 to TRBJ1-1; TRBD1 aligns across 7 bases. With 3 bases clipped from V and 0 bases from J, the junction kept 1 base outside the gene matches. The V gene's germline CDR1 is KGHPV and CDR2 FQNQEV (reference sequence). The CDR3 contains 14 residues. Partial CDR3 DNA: TGTGCCAGCAGTCTACAGGGGTCAAACACAGAAGTCTTC. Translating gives CASSLQGSNTEVF. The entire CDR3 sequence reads CASSLQGSNTEVFF.

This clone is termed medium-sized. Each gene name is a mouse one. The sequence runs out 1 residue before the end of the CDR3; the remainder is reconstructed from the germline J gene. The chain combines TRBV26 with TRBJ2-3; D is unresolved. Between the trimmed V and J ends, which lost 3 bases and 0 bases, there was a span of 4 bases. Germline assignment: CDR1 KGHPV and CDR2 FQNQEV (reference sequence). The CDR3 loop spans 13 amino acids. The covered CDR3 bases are TGTGCCAGCAGTCTAACTAGTGCAGAAACGCTGTAT. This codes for CASSLTSAETLY. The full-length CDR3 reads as CASSLTSAETLYF. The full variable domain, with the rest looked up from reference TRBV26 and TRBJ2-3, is NSKVIQTPRYLVKGQGQKAKMRCIPEKGHPVVFWYQQNKNNEFKFLINFQNQEVLQQIDMTEKRFSAECPSNSPCSLEIQSSEAGDSALYLCASSLTSAETLYFGSGTRLTVL.

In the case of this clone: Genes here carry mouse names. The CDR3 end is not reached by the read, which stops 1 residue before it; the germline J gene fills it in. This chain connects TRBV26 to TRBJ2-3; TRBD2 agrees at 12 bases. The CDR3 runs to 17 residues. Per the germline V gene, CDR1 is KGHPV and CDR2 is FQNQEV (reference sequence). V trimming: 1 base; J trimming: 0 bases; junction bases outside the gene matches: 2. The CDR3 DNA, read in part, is TGTGCCAGCAGTCTGTTGACTGGGGGGGCTAGTGCAGAAACGCTGTAT. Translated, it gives CASSLLTGGASAETLY. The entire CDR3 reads CASSLLTGGASAETLYF.

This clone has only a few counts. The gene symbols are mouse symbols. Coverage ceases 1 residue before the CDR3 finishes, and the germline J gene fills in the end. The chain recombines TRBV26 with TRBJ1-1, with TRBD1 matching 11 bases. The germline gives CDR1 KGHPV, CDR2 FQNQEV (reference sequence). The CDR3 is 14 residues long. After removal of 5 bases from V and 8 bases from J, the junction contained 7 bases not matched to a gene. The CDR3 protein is CASSIWTGGEEVFF. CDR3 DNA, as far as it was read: TGTGCCAGCAGTATCTGGACAGGGGGCGAGGAAGTCTTC. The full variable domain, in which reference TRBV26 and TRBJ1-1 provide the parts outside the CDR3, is NSKVIQTPRYLVKGQGQKAKMRCIPEKGHPVVFWYQQNKNNEFKFLINFQNQEVLQQIDMTEKRFSAECPSNSPCSLEIQSSEAGDSALYLCASSIWTGGEEVFFGKGTRLTVV.

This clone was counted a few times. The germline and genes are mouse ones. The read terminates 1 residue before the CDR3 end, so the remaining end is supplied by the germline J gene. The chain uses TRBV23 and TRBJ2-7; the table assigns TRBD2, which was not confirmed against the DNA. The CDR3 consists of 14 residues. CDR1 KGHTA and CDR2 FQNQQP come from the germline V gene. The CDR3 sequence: CSSSQSGTGYEQYF. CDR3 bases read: TGCTCCAGCAGTCAATCCGGGACTGGGTATGAACAGTAC.

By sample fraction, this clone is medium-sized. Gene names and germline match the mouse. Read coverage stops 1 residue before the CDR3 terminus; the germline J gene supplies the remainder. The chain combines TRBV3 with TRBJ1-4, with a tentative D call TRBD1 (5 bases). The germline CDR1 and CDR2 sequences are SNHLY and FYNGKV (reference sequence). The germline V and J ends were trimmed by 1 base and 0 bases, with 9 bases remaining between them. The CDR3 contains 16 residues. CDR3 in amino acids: CASSLGQTLSNERLFF. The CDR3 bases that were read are TGTGCCAGCAGCTTAGGACAGACCCTTTCCAACGAAAGATTATTT.

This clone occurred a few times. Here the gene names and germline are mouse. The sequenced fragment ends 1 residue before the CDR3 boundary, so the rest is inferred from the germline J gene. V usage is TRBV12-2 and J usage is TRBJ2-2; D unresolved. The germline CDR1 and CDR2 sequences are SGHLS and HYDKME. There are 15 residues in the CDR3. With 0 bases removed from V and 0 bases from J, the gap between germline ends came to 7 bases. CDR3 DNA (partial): TGTGCCAGCTCTCTCGAACTTGCAAACACCGGGCAGCTCTAC. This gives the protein CASSLELANTGQLY. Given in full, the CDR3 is CASSLELANTGQLYF.

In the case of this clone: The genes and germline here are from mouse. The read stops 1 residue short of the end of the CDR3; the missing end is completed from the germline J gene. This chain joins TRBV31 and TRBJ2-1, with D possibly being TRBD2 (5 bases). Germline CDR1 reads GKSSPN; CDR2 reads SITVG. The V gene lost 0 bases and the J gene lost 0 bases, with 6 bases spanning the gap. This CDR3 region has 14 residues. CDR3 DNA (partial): TGTGCCTGGAGTCTCTGGGTTAACTATGCTGAGCAGTTC. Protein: CAWSLWVNYAEQF. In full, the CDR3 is CAWSLWVNYAEQFF.

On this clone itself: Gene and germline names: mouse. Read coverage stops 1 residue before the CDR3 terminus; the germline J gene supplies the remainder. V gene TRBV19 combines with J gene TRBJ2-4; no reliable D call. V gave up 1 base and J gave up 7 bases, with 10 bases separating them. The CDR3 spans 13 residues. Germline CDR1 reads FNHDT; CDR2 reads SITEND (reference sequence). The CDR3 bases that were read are TGTGCCAGCAGTATACGGGAGAGGCACACCTTGTAC. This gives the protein CASSIRERHTLY. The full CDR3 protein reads CASSIRERHTLYF. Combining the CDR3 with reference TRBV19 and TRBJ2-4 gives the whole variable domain GGIITQTPKFLIGQEGQKLTLKCQQNFNHDTMYWYRQDSGKGLRLIYYSITENDLQKGDLSEGYDASREKKSSFSLTVTSAQKNEMAVFLCASSIRERHTLYFGAGTRLSVL.

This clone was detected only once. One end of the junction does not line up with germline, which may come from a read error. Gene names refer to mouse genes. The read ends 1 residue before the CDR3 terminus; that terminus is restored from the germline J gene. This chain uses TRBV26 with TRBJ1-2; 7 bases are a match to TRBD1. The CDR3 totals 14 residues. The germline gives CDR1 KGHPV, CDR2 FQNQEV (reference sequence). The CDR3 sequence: CANSLTGANSDYTF. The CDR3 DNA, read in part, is TGTGCCAACAGTCTAACAGGGGCAAACTCCGACTACACC.

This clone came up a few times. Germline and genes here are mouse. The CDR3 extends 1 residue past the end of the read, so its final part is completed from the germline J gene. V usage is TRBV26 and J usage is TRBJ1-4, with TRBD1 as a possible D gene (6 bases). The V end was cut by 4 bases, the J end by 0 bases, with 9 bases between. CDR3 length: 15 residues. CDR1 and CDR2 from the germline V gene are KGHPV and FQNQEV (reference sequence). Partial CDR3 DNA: TGTGCCAGCAGTCGGGACATCTTTTCCAACGAAAGATTATTT. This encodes CASSRDIFSNERLF. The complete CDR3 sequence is CASSRDIFSNERLFF.

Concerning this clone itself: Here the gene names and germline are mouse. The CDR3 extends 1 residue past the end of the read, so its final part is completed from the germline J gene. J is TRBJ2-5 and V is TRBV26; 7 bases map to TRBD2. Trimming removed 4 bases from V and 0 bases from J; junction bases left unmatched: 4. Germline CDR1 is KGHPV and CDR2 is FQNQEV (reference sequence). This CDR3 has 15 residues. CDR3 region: CASSPGGLNQDTQYF. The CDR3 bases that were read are TGTGCCAGCAGTCCTGGGGGACTTAACCAAGACACCCAGTAC.

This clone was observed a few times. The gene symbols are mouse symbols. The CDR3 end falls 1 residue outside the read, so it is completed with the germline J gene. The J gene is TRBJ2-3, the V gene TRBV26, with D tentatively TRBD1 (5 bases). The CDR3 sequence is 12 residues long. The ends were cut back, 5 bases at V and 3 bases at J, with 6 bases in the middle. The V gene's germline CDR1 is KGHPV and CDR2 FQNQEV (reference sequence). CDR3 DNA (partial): TGTGCCAGCAGTTACAGGGCAGAAACGCTGTAT. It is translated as CASSYRAETLY. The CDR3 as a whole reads CASSYRAETLYF.

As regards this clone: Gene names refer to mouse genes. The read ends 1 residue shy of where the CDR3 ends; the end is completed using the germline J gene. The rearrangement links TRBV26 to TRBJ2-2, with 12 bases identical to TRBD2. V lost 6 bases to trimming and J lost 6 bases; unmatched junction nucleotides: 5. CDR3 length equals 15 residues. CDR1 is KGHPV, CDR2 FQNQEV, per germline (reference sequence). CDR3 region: CASSLGLGGPGQLYF. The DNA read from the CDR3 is TGTGCCAGCAGCCTGGGACTGGGGGGACCCGGGCAGCTCTAC.

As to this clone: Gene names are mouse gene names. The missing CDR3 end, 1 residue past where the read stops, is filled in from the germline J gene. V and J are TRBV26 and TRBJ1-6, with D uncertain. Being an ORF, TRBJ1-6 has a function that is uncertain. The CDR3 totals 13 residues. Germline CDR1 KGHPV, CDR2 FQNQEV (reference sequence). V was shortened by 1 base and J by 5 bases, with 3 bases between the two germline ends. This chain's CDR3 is CASSLWDNSPLYF. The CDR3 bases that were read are TGTGCCAGCAGTCTGTGGGATAATTCGCCCCTCTAC.

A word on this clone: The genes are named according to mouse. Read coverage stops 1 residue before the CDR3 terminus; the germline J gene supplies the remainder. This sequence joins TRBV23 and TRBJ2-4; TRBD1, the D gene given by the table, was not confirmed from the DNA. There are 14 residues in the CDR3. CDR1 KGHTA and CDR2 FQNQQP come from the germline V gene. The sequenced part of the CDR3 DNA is TGCTCCAGCAGTCCCTCCGGACAGGGAAACACCTTGTAC. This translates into CSSSPSGQGNTLY. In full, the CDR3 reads CSSSPSGQGNTLYF.